The 28 T cell receptor beta chains listed next were all sequenced from one sample in a study of cytomegalovirus exposure and HLA in healthy donors. Vbeta (60) and Jbeta (13) primers were used in the PCR. Profiling relied on immunoSEQ multiplex PCR, and the TCRdb table lists in-frame clones only, not all of them. The profile covers around 140,000 clones, with about 86% appearing a single time and about 5.5% taken by the ten largest. The sample consisted of PBMCs. These receptors were collected from a woman under 40 in good health and CMV-seronegative.

In its sample, this clone was seen once. The V and J genes are TRBV19 and TRBJ1-1, with D uncertain. Trimming left V 1 base short and J 4 bases short, with 7 bases between. There are 13 residues in the CDR3. Germline V CDR1 and CDR2: LNHDA, SQIVND (reference sequence). CDR3 DNA: TGTGCCAGTAGTATAGCCAGGTTCACTGAAGCTTTCTTT. Amino acid sequence: CASSIARFTEAFF.

The chain employs TRBV5-1 and TRBJ1-5; D might be TRBD1 (5 bases). This CDR3 spans 15 amino acids. CDR1 is SGHRS, CDR2 YFSETQ, per germline. V dropped 0 bases and J dropped 4 bases, with 11 bases sitting between them. The CDR3, as DNA: TGCGCCAGCAGCTTGGGGGGAGGGGCGAATCAGCCCCAGCATTTT. Its protein product is CASSLGGGANQPQHF.

The V call is TRBV6-1, the J call TRBJ2-7, with 14 bases lining up with TRBD2. Germline CDR1 reads MNHNS; CDR2 reads SASEGT. There are 15 residues in the CDR3. The trim removed 8 bases at V and 4 bases at J, leaving 7 bases unmatched. The CDR3 region is CASERLAGGPYEQYF. The CDR3 nucleotides are TGTGCCAGCGAAAGACTAGCGGGAGGGCCGTACGAGCAGTACTTC.

V is TRBV28 and J is TRBJ2-1; tentatively, D is TRBD2 (6 bases). CDR3 size: 15 residues. The V and J ends lost 7 bases and 2 bases respectively, with 15 bases between them. The germline V gene encodes CDR1 MDHEN and CDR2 SYDVKM. The DNA for the CDR3 is TGTGCCAGCAACGTCGGCGGGGTGACCTACAATGAGCAGTTCTTC. It specifies CASNVGGVTYNEQFF.

J is TRBJ2-1 and V is TRBV5-1; 9 nucleotides line up with TRBD2. The V gene's germline CDR1 is SGHRS and CDR2 YFSETQ. The CDR3 has 15 amino acids. V lost 4 bases, J lost 7 bases, and 9 bases stayed unmatched. The CDR3 loop is CASSTSGSTWNEQFF. CDR3 DNA: TGCGCCAGCAGCACTAGCGGGTCGACGTGGAATGAGCAGTTCTTC.

This clone was counted once. The V gene is TRBV4-1, the J gene TRBJ2-3, with a possible D match to TRBD1 (5 bases). V was cut by 1 base and J by 5 bases, with 19 bases left in between. Per the germline V gene, CDR1 is MGHRA and CDR2 is YSYEKL. The CDR3 contains 17 residues. CDR3 region: CASSQGGARLLEDTQYF. CDR3 coding DNA: TGCGCCAGCAGCCAAGGGGGCGCGAGGTTATTGGAAGATACGCAGTATTTT.

Turning to this clone: The same CDR3 also results from other DNA sequences found in this sample. The CDR3: CASSAGSYEQYF. As DNA, the CDR3 is TGTGCCAGTAGTGCGGGCTCCTACGAGCAGTACTTC. The chain couples TRBV19 to TRBJ2-7; D possibly corresponds to TRBD2 (5 bases). Germline CDR1 reads LNHDA; CDR2 reads SQIVND (reference sequence). The CDR3 consists of 12 residues. Trimming removed 5 bases at V and 0 bases at J, with 5 bases between.

This chain joins TRBV15 and TRBJ2-5; D may be TRBD1 (6 bases). The length of the CDR3 is 18 residues. V gave up 0 bases and J gave up 5 bases, with 22 bases separating them. Germline V CDR1 and CDR2: LNHNV, YYDKDF (reference sequence). CDR3 sequence reads: CATSRDSPRQGSGETQYF. The CDR3 DNA follows: TGTGCCACCAGCAGAGATTCCCCGCGGCAGGGGTCGGGGGAGACCCAGTACTTC.

This chain uses TRBV28 with TRBJ1-1, with D possibly TRBD1 on 6 matching bases. Germline V gives CDR1 MDHEN, CDR2 SYDVKM. V gave up 6 bases and J gave up 6 bases, with 14 bases separating them. The CDR3 has 13 amino acids. The CDR3 here is CASRPPEGAEAFF. CDR3 nucleotides: TGTGCCAGCAGACCCCCCGAGGGGGCTGAAGCTTTCTTT.

The V and J genes are TRBV19 and TRBJ1-1, with 7 bases identical to TRBD1. Trimming took 6 bases from V and 1 from J; bases not matched to a gene: 5. CDR3 length: 14 residues. Germline values: CDR1 LNHDA, CDR2 SQIVND (reference sequence). CDR3: CASSHDRANTEAFF. DNA of the CDR3: TGTGCCAGTAGCCACGACAGGGCGAACACTGAAGCTTTCTTT. Looking up the rest from reference TRBV19 and TRBJ1-1 gives the full variable domain: DGGITQSPKYLFRKEGQNVTLSCEQNLNHDAMYWYRQDPGQGLRLIYYSQIVNDFQKGDIAEGYSVSREKKESFPLTVTSAQKNPTAFYLCASSHDRANTEAFFGQGTRLTVV.

V is TRBV7-7 and J is TRBJ1-2; D perhaps matches TRBD1 (6 bases). Germline CDR1 SSHAT, CDR2 FNYEAQ (reference sequence). The CDR3 is made up of 17 amino acids. The V end was cut by 1 base, the J end by 3 bases, with 18 bases between. In DNA, the CDR3 is TGTGCCAGCAGCTTAGGGGGATCGAGGGAGGGGGACTATGGCTACACCTTC. As protein: CASSLGGSREGDYGYTF.

As DNA, the CDR3 is TGTGCCAGCAGCGGTAGCGGGGGGGAACAAGAGACCCAGTACTTC. It encodes CASSGSGGEQETQYF. This chain joins TRBV5-4 and TRBJ2-5, with 11 bases fitting TRBD2. Germline CDR1 is SGHNT and CDR2 is YYREEE (reference sequence). J was trimmed by 2 bases and V by 4 bases; bases with no gene match: 4. The CDR3 is made up of 15 amino acids.

The CDR3 spells CASSWGLAGGPTYNEQFF. The CDR3 DNA follows: TGTGCCAGCAGCTGGGGACTAGCGGGGGGCCCGACCTACAATGAGCAGTTCTTC. The chain couples TRBV13 to TRBJ2-1; 15 bases match TRBD2. The ends lost 4 bases at V and 2 bases at J; junction bases unmatched: 6. Germline CDR1 is PRHDT and CDR2 is FYEKMQ (reference sequence). The CDR3 is 18 amino acids. The full variable domain, rest sourced from reference TRBV13 and TRBJ2-1, is AAGVIQSPRHLIKEKRETATLKCYPIPRHDTVYWYQQGPGQDPQFLISFYEKMQSDKGSIPDRFSAQQFSDYHSELNMSSLELGDSALYFCASSWGLAGGPTYNEQFFGPGTRLTVL.

The rearrangement joins TRBV10-3 to TRBJ2-7; 7 positions agree with TRBD1. CDR1 and CDR2 from the germline V gene are ENHRY and SYGVKD. This CDR3 has 15 amino acids. V lost 6 bases and J lost 2; bases outside the gene matches: 10. CDR3 sequence reads: CAIRGTEAFTYEQYF. The CDR3 bases are TGTGCCATCAGAGGGACAGAGGCATTCACCTACGAGCAGTACTTC.

The chain joins TRBV19 to TRBJ2-7, with D tentatively TRBD2 (6 bases). Germline V gene sequence: CDR1 LNHDA, CDR2 SQIVND (reference sequence). This CDR3 has 15 amino acids. Trimming took off 2 bases at V and 0 bases at J, with 11 bases between the two ends. This CDR3 is CASSIFAGSSYEQYF. The CDR3, as DNA: TGTGCCAGTAGTATATTTGCCGGGAGCTCCTACGAGCAGTACTTC.

V and J are TRBV6-5 and TRBJ2-3; 11 bases are shared with TRBD2. Trimming removed 6 bases from V and 5 bases from J; junction bases left unmatched: 4. CDR1 is MNHEY, CDR2 SVGAGI, per germline. The CDR3 covers 14 residues. CDR3 sequence reads: CASRVGLAGDTQYF. For the CDR3, the DNA is TGTGCCAGCAGGGTCGGACTAGCGGGAGATACGCAGTATTTT.

V gene TRBV28 combines with J gene TRBJ2-7; D is perhaps TRBD2 (6 bases). The CDR3 runs 13 residues. Per germline, CDR1 MDHEN and CDR2 SYDVKM. V lost 11 bases and J lost 3, with 17 bases in between. The CDR3 DNA sequence: TGTGCCGCCGGCCCCGGGGGACGCTACGAGCAGTACTTC. Protein sequence: CAAGPGGRYEQYF.

The J gene is TRBJ2-1, the V gene TRBV7-9; D possibly corresponds to TRBD2 (5 bases). In germline, CDR1 is SEHNR, CDR2 FQNEAQ (reference sequence). The germline V and J ends were trimmed by 3 bases and 4 bases, with 25 bases remaining between them. The CDR3 loop spans 19 amino acids. The CDR3 region has the DNA TGTGCCAGCAGCTTGCTGGACTTCCGTAGGACGCGAGGGTACAATGAGCAGTTCTTC. Translating gives CASSLLDFRRTRGYNEQFF.

The rearrangement uses TRBV10-3 and TRBJ1-5; D might be TRBD1 (5 bases). The CDR3 runs to 15 residues. The germline gives CDR1 ENHRY, CDR2 SYGVKD. With 3 bases removed from V and 2 bases from J, the gap between germline ends came to 11 bases. The CDR3 coding sequence is TGTGCCATCAGTGATGGGGCCTTTGGCAATCAGCCCCAGCATTTT. Amino acid sequence: CAISDGAFGNQPQHF.

The chain joins TRBV28 to TRBJ2-2, with 7 bases fitting TRBD1. Unmatched junction bases numbered 5, after V lost 5 bases and J lost 5 bases. Germline CDR1 reads MDHEN; CDR2 reads SYDVKM. The CDR3 covers 14 residues. The CDR3 region is CASSTGQVTGELFF. Written as DNA, the CDR3 is TGTGCCAGCAGTACCGGACAGGTGACCGGGGAGCTGTTTTTT. The full variable domain, in which reference TRBV28 and TRBJ2-2 provide the parts outside the CDR3, is DVKVTQSSRYLVKRTGEKVFLECVQDMDHENMFWYRQDPGLGLRLIYFSYDVKMKEKGDIPEGYSVSREKKERFSLILESASTNQTSMYLCASSTGQVTGELFFGEGSRLTVL.

V usage is TRBV5-4 and J usage is TRBJ2-1, with 9 bases that match TRBD2. The trim removed 0 bases at V and 10 bases at J, leaving 14 bases unmatched. Germline values: CDR1 SGHNT, CDR2 YYREEE (reference sequence). CDR3 size: 17 residues. CDR3 sequence: CASSLARGAGGPREQFF. Here the CDR3 DNA reads TGTGCCAGCAGCTTGGCCCGTGGGGCGGGGGGGCCCCGAGAGCAGTTCTTC.

This clone was counted between two and nine times. This chain uses TRBV5-1 with TRBJ2-3; 7 nucleotides align to TRBD2. The CDR3 loop spans 18 amino acids. Germline V CDR1 and CDR2: SGHRS, YFSETQ. The V segment lost 3 bases and the J segment 0 bases; nucleotides outside the gene matches: 13. In DNA, the CDR3 is TGCGCCAGCAGCTCCTTTTTACTGTCGACTAGCAGCACAGATACGCAGTATTTT. Amino acids: CASSSFLLSTSSTDTQYF. Looking up the rest from reference TRBV5-1 and TRBJ2-3 gives the full variable domain: KAGVTQTPRYLIKTRGQQVTLSCSPISGHRSVSWYQQTPGQGLQFLFEYFSETQRNKGNFPGRFSGRQFSNSRSEMNVSTLELGDSALYLCASSSFLLSTSSTDTQYFGPGTRLTVL.

The chain recombines TRBV7-8 with TRBJ1-2, with 9 bases matching TRBD1. Losses at the gene ends were 5 bases for V and 7 bases for J; bases not matched to a gene: 11. This CDR3 is 15 amino acids long. Germline V gives CDR1 SGHVS, CDR2 FQNEAQ. Here the CDR3 DNA reads TGTGCCAGCAGCCTGACGGGGACAGGGTCGAGTGGCTACACCTTC. Encoded protein: CASSLTGTGSSGYTF.

As DNA, the CDR3 is TGTGCCAGCAGTTCACGGGACAGGACTTACTCAGATACGCAGTATTTT. Amino acid sequence: CASSSRDRTYSDTQYF. The gene calls are TRBV27 and TRBJ2-3; 8 bases map to TRBD1. The CDR3 loop spans 16 amino acids. CDR1 MNHEY and CDR2 SMNVEV come from the germline V gene (reference sequence). V trimming: 4 bases; J trimming: 4 bases; junction bases outside the gene matches: 10.

This clone has only a few counts. This chain links TRBV19 with TRBJ2-7; TRBD2 matches 8 bases. Germline CDR1 reads LNHDA; CDR2 reads SQIVND (reference sequence). V was clipped by 10 bases and J by 2 bases; unmatched bases: 10. This CDR3 has 14 amino acids. Here the CDR3 DNA reads TGTGCCACCAAGTTCGCGGGAGGACCCTACGAGCAGTACTTC. Translation gives CATKFAGGPYEQYF.

DNA for the CDR3: TGTGCCATCAGCGGGGACTCTAGCACAGATACGCAGTATTTT. Translating it yields CAISGDSSTDTQYF. The chain links TRBV10-3 to TRBJ2-3, with D possibly being TRBD2 (6 bases). The germline gives CDR1 ENHRY, CDR2 SYGVKD. Between the trimmed V and J ends, which lost 6 bases and 0 bases, there was a span of 10 bases. This CDR3 is built from 14 residues.

The chain recombines TRBV7-2 with TRBJ1-2, with 10 bases fitting TRBD1. V was pared by 3 bases and J by 1 base, with 5 bases of the junction left unmatched. This CDR3 contains 16 residues. Looked up from germline, CDR1 is SGHTA and CDR2 is FQGNSA. The CDR3 protein is CASSFAGTGDNYGYTF. In DNA, the CDR3 is TGTGCCAGCAGCTTCGCCGGGACAGGGGATAACTATGGCTACACCTTC.

The V gene is TRBV30, the J gene TRBJ2-7, with D possibly matching TRBD2 (6 bases). Trimming cost V 7 bases and J 3 bases, with 16 bases left between them. This CDR3 spans 13 amino acids. Looked up from germline, CDR1 is GTSNPN and CDR2 is SVGIG (reference sequence). The CDR3 reads CASSQDSGYEQYF. In nucleotides, the CDR3 is TGTGCCTCAAGCCAGGATAGCGGCTACGAGCAGTACTTC.